A single T cell receptor beta chain is shown here with its context. Its target is not known. The data originate from a study of Ad26.COV2.S vaccination and SARS-CoV-2 variants. Whole-study context: Among those in the COV1001 Ad26.COV2.S trial arm was the donor. Participants got Ad26.COV2.S intramuscularly, once or twice 56 days apart.

Study findings and constraints: The breadth of spike-specific CD8+ and CD4+ T cell responses after vaccination was reportedly substantial. Breadth measured for non-spike TCRs was similar across vaccine and placebo recipients.

Sample treatment: about 20 received Ad26.COV2.S at low or high dose, single or two shots; roughly five received placebo; per-sample allocation not given. Day 63 following the first vaccine or placebo injection was when the samples were taken. Using immunoSEQ multiplex PCR, the repertoire was profiled, and TCRdb retains in-frame clones only, with some absent. The sample consists of around 450,000 clones, roughly 90% of them appearing once. This CDR3 is built from 16 residues. Losses at the gene ends were 5 bases for V and 4 bases for J; bases not matched to a gene: 8. CDR1 is SEHNR, CDR2 FQNEAQ, per germline (reference sequence).

The chain recombines TRBV7-9 with TRBJ2-4, with TRBD2 matching 10 bases. The TCR comes from a person aged 18-65 years who received the Ad26.COV2.S COVID-19 vaccine or a placebo. Sequenced material: peripheral blood, taken in a trial of Ad26.COV2.S vaccine versus placebo. CDR3 protein: CASSPILAGPKNIQYF. CDR3 nucleotides: TGTGCCAGCAGCCCCATACTAGCGGGGCCAAAAAACATTCAGTACTTC.